These T cell receptor beta chains were read from a single sample in a study of blood T cell repertoires in COVID-19. Clones were read by immunoSEQ multiplex PCR, and TCRdb kept only the in-frame ones, dropping some. The data show 45,000 to 70,000 clones, 87% seen once. The sequencing sample was made of peripheral blood. These receptors came from a woman aged 80 or over with COVID-19, enrolled during active disease. The CDR3 runs from the conserved cysteine through the conserved F or W. A D gene is named only where the DNA matches it firmly. Some rows have no size entry. The others give once, few or many, or a class for an expanded clone.

v_gene	abundance	j_gene	d_gene	CDR3nt	CDR3aa
TRBV24-1	NA	TRBJ2-7	TRBD2	TGTGCCACCAGTGAGGGACTAGCGGGGGAAGCCTACGAGCAGTACTTC	CATSEGLAGEAYEQYF
TRBV5-1	NA	TRBJ2-7	NA	TGCGCCAGCAGCTTAGGCGTCCCGGGACTTACCTACGAGCAGTACTTC	CASSLGVPGLTYEQYF
TRBV2	NA	TRBJ1-1	NA	TGTGCCAGCAGTACTGCCAGGGCCCTCACTGAAGCTTTCTTT	CASSTARALTEAFF
TRBV7-6	once	TRBJ2-1	NA	TGTGCCAGCAGCTTAGGGGGCGGGATTAGGGATGAGCAGTTCTTC	CASSLGGGIRDEQFF
TRBV15	once	TRBJ1-1	NA	TGTGCCACCAGCAGAGTGGCAGGGGTCACTGAAGCTTTCTTT	CATSRVAGVTEAFF
TRBV6-6	NA	TRBJ1-2	TRBD1	TGTGCCAGCAGTAAAAATACAGGGGCTGGCTACACCTTC	CASSKNTGAGYTF
TRBV5-4	once	TRBJ2-5	NA	TGTGCCAGCAGCCTCCCGGGACTCGTACAAGAGACCCAGTACTTC	CASSLPGLVQETQYF
TRBV5-1	NA	TRBJ2-5	TRBD2	TGCGCCAGCAGCGAGGCGGGGGGGCAAGAGACCCAGTACTTC	CASSEAGGQETQYF
TRBV5-1	once	TRBJ2-5	NA	TGCGCCAGCAGCTTGGACAGCTCGAAGGAGACCCAGTACTTC	CASSLDSSKETQYF
TRBV19	NA	TRBJ2-5	TRBD2	TGTGCCAGTTGGGACCAGCGGGGGGGCAGGGAGACCCAGTACTTC	CASWDQRGGRETQYF
TRBV11-2	NA	TRBJ2-1	TRBD1	TGTGCCAGCAGCCACGACCTACAGGGGTCGACGAATGAGCAGTTCTTC	CASSHDLQGSTNEQFF
TRBV5-1	NA	TRBJ2-1	NA	TGCGCCAGCAGCTTGGCCGAGACAGCTAACAATGAGCAGTTCTTC	CASSLAETANNEQFF
TRBV6-6	NA	TRBJ2-1	TRBD1	TGTGCCAGCAGGCGAGGACAGGGGAAGGTCAATGAGCAGTTCTTC	CASRRGQGKVNEQFF
TRBV11-3	once	TRBJ2-3	TRBD1	TGTGCCAGCAGCATAACTTCCGGGACAGGGGTTACAGATACGCAGTATTTT	CASSITSGTGVTDTQYF
TRBV12-3/TRBV12-4	NA	TRBJ2-1	TRBD2	TGTGCCAGCAATAGCGGGGGGCACAATGAGCAGTTCTTC	CASNSGGHNEQFF
TRBV7-9	NA	TRBJ2-7	NA	TGTGCCAGCAGTCCGAATGGTTGGGACAAGGCCTACGAGCAGTACTTC	CASSPNGWDKAYEQYF
TRBV7-9	NA	TRBJ2-5	TRBD1	TGTGCCAGCAGCTTCCAGGGACAGGGGACCTTACAAGAGACCCAGTACTTC	CASSFQGQGTLQETQYF
TRBV30	NA	TRBJ2-5	TRBD2	TGTGCCTGGAGTCTTCCGTACGGGACTAGCGGGGGGAAAGAGACCCAGTACTTC	CAWSLPYGTSGGKETQYF
TRBV7-2	once	TRBJ1-1	NA	TGTGCCAGCAGGTACCGGGAGCTTTCTGAAGCTTTCTTT	CASRYRELSEAFF
TRBV13	NA	TRBJ2-2	NA	TGTGCCAGCAGCCCAAACGGACAACTAAACACCGGGGAGCTGTTTTTT	CASSPNGQLNTGELFF
TRBV18	NA	TRBJ1-3	NA	TGTGCCAGCTCACCTACATCGGGGACACCTGGAAACACCATATATTTT	CASSPTSGTPGNTIYF
TRBV11-1	NA	TRBJ1-1	TRBD1	TGTGCCAGCAGCTTAGAAGGGGGCCGGAACACTGAAGCTTTCTTT	CASSLEGGRNTEAFF
TRBV6-4	NA	TRBJ1-6	NA	TGTGCCAGCACCCCTGACGGGGGTTTGTTGCATTCACCCCTCCACTTT	CASTPDGGLLHSPLHF
TRBV5-1	NA	TRBJ2-2	TRBD1	TGCGCCAGCAGCCCCGGACAGGGCGCCGGGGAGCTGTTTTTT	CASSPGQGAGELFF
TRBV5-1	once	TRBJ2-5	TRBD1	TGCGCCAGCAGCTTGGGACAGGGGGCTGGGGAGACCCAGTACTTC	CASSLGQGAGETQYF
TRBV5-1	NA	TRBJ1-2	TRBD1	TGCGCCAGCAGCTTGGCGGGACAGGGAGGCTACACCTTC	CASSLAGQGGYTF
TRBV11-2	NA	TRBJ1-1	TRBD1	TGTGCCAGCAGCCCAATTGGGACAGTAAACACTGAAGCTTTCTTT	CASSPIGTVNTEAFF
TRBV2	NA	TRBJ1-6	TRBD1	TGTGCCAGCAGTGTTGAGGGGACAGATAATTCACCCCTCCACTTT	CASSVEGTDNSPLHF
TRBV6-1	NA	TRBJ1-2	TRBD1	TGTGCCAGCAGTGAAGCGACCGGGACAGGGGGCTATGGCTACACCTTC	CASSEATGTGGYGYTF
TRBV2	NA	TRBJ1-2	TRBD1	TGTGCCAGCAGCCCGGGACAGGGGCTCTATGGCTACACCTTC	CASSPGQGLYGYTF
TRBV12-5	NA	TRBJ2-1	NA	TGTGCTAGTGGTTTGTTTCAGTGGGGGGACCAGTTCTTC	CASGLFQWGDQFF
TRBV3-1/TRBV3-2	few	TRBJ1-1	NA	TGTGCCAGCAGCCAAGGGCATTCGGGTACTGAAGCTTTCTTT	CASSQGHSGTEAFF
TRBV19	NA	TRBJ1-5	TRBD1	TGTGCCAGTAGTATAGAGGGACAGGCGGGCAATCAGCCCCAGCATTTT	CASSIEGQAGNQPQHF
TRBV7-9	few	TRBJ2-7	NA	TGTGCCAGCAGCCACCCTTTCGGTGCGGTCTACGAGCAGTACTTC	CASSHPFGAVYEQYF
TRBV5-1	once	TRBJ2-1	TRBD1	TGCGCCAGCAGCTTGATAGGGGACAGCGGCAATGAGCAGTTCTTC	CASSLIGDSGNEQFF
TRBV10-3	NA	TRBJ1-2	NA	TGTGCCATCAGTGTTGACGAGAGGTATGGCTACACCTTC	CAISVDERYGYTF
TRBV7-2	NA	TRBJ2-5	NA	TGTGCCAGCAGCTTAGAGCCGCGGGGGCCCCAAGAGACCCAGTACTTC	CASSLEPRGPQETQYF
TRBV7-2	NA	TRBJ1-2	NA	TGTGCCAGCAGCCCGGGGTCTCTTAACTATGGCTACACCTTC	CASSPGSLNYGYTF
TRBV5-5	once	TRBJ1-3	TRBD1	TGTGCCAGCAGCTCGGCGGCCCTCGGACAGGGTTCGGGTGGAAACACCATATATTTT	CASSSAALGQGSGGNTIYF
TRBV12-3/TRBV12-4	once	TRBJ1-4	NA	TGTGCCAGCAGTTTATCCGGACAGCAACTGTTTTTT	CASSLSGQQLFF
TRBV6-1	NA	TRBJ2-7	NA	TGTGCCAGCAGTGAGACAGGAATCTCCTACGAGCAGTACTTC	CASSETGISYEQYF
TRBV30	few	TRBJ1-5	NA	TGTGCCTGGAGTACGTCGCCAGGGGCTCAGCCCCAGCATTTT	CAWSTSPGAQPQHF
TRBV11-2	NA	TRBJ2-7	TRBD2	TGTGCCAGCAGCTTAGTCGGGGGGGCCACATCCTACGAGCAGTACTTC	CASSLVGGATSYEQYF
TRBV30	NA	TRBJ1-2	TRBD1	TGTGCCTGGGTCCCGGGACAGGGGGTACCCCTCTACACCTTC	CAWVPGQGVPLYTF
TRBV11-2	NA	TRBJ2-1	TRBD1	TGTGCCAGCAGCTCGAGACAGGGTCTGAAGGACAATGAGCAGTTCTTC	CASSSRQGLKDNEQFF
TRBV10-3	NA	TRBJ2-2	NA	TGTGCCATCAGTGAGCGGGCCGGGGAGCTGTTTTTT	CAISERAGELFF
TRBV6-5	NA	TRBJ1-2	TRBD1	TGTGCCAGCCTACAGGGGGCGAACTATGGCTACACCTTC	CASLQGANYGYTF